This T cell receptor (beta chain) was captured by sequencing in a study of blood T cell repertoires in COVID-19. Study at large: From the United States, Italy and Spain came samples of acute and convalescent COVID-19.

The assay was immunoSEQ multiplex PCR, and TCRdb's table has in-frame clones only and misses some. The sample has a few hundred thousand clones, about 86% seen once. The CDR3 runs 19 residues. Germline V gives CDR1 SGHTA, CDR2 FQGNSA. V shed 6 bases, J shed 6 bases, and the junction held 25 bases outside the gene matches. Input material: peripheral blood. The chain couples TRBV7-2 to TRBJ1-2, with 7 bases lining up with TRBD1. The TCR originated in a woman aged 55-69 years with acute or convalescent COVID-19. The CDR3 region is CASSPITGVKVIDTHGYTF. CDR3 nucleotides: TGTGCCAGCAGTCCTATCACAGGGGTAAAGGTAATAGACACCCATGGCTACACCTTC.